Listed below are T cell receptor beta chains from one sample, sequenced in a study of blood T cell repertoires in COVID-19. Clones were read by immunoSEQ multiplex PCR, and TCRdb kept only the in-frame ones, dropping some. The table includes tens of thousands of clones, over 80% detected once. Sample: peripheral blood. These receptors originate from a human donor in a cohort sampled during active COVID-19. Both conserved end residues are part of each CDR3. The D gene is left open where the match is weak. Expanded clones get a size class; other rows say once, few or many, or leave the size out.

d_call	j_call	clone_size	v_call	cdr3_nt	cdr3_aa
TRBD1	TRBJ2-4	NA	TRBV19	TGTGCCAGTAGTACGCAACAGGGGTCCCTATCCAAAAACATTCAGTACTTC	CASSTQQGSLSKNIQYF
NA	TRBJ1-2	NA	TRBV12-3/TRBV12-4	TGTGCCAGCAGTCCCACAGGGCATGGCTACACCTTC	CASSPTGHGYTF
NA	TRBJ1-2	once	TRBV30	TGTGCCTGGCAGAGTCTGGAGAATGGCTACACCTTC	CAWQSLENGYTF
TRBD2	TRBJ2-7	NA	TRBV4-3	TGCGCCAGCAGCCAATTACCTCATAGCGGGGGGGCCAGTGGCGAGCAGTACTTC	CASSQLPHSGGASGEQYF
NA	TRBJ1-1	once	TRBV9	TGTGCCAGCAGCCAAGGTGGGCATACGGTTGAAGCTTTCTTT	CASSQGGHTVEAFF
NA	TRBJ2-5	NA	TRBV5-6	TGTGCCAGCAGCCCGGACTCCCGGCTAATACAGTACTTC	CASSPDSRLIQYF
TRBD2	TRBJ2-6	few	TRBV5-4	TGTGCCAGCAGCTGGGAGGGAGGCTCTGGGGCCAACGTCCTGACTTTC	CASSWEGGSGANVLTF
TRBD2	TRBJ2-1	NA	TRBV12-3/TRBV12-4	TGTGCCACTTTAGCGGGGGTTTTTAATGAGCAGTTCTTC	CATLAGVFNEQFF
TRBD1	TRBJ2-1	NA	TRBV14	TGTGCCAGCAGCCAAGATCTAAGGACAGGGGGCCCCCGACAGAAGTTCTTC	CASSQDLRTGGPRQKFF
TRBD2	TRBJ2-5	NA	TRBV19	TGTGCCAGTAGTGGGACTAGCGGGGCGGGGGAGACCCAGTACTTC	CASSGTSGAGETQYF
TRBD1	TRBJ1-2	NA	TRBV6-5	TGTGCCAGCAGCTTACAGGGGGCCTATGGCTACACCTTC	CASSLQGAYGYTF
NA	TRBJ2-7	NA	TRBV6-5	TGTGCCAGCAGTTACTCGTTGGACACATACGAGCAGTACTTC	CASSYSLDTYEQYF
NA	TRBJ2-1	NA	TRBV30	TGTGCCTGGAGTGAGGGGCTTTCTGGAAATGAGCAGTTCTTC	CAWSEGLSGNEQFF
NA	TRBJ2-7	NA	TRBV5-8	TGTGCCAGCAGCTTAGGAGCAGTGAGGGAGCAGTACTTC	CASSLGAVREQYF
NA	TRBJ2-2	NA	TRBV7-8	TGTGCCAGCAGCCAACAGGACAGCGCGAACACCGGGGAGCTGTTTTTT	CASSQQDSANTGELFF
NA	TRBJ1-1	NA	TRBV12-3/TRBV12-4	TGTGCCAGCAAGCCTGTGGTGAACACTGAAGCTTTCTTT	CASKPVVNTEAFF
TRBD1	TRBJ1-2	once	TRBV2	TGTGCCAGCAGGGGGAACAGGGGGACTCGGGGTGGCTACACCTTC	CASRGNRGTRGGYTF
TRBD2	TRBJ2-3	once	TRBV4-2	TGTGCCAGCAGCCAAACCTCTTTGCGGGGGGGCACAGATACGCAGTATTTT	CASSQTSLRGGTDTQYF
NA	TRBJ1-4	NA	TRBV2	TGTGCCGGTGAAGGGGCCTCACGCTCCGTCAATGAAAAACTGTTTTTT	CAGEGASRSVNEKLFF
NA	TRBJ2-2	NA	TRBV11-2	TGTGCCAGCAGCAGGGACACTAACACCGGGGAGCTGTTTTTT	CASSRDTNTGELFF
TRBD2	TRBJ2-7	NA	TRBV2	TGTGCCAGCAGTTCTAGCGGGGGATGGTCCTACGAGCAGTACTTC	CASSSSGGWSYEQYF
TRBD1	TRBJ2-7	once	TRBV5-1	TGCGCCAGCAGCTTCGGACAGGGCGAGAACGAGCAGTACTTC	CASSFGQGENEQYF
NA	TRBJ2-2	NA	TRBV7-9	TGTGCCAGCAGCTTAGATCGGTACACCGGGGAGCTGTTTTTT	CASSLDRYTGELFF
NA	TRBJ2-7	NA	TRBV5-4	TGTGCCAGCAGCGCAATCAAAGAGGCCTACGAGCAGTACTTC	CASSAIKEAYEQYF
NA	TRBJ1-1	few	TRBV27	TGTGCCAGCACCCCGAATCTGAGATCTGAAGCTTTCTTT	CASTPNLRSEAFF
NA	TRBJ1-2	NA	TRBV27	TGTGCCACCGCCAGGGATTTGGGCTATGGCTACACCTTC	CATARDLGYGYTF
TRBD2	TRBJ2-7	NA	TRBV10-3	TGTGCCATCAGTGATTCCGCTAGCGGGGGCAATGAGCAGTACTTC	CAISDSASGGNEQYF
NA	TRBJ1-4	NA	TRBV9	TGTGCCAGCAGCGTAGGCACGTCCCTATTTGAAAAACTGTTTTTT	CASSVGTSLFEKLFF
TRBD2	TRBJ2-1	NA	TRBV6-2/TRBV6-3	TGTGCCAGCAGTTACTTAGCGGGGGGCCAGTTCTTC	CASSYLAGGQFF
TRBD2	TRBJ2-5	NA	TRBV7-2	TGTGCCAGCAGCTTAGCGGCGGGGGGGGTCCAAGAGACCCAGTACTTC	CASSLAAGGVQETQYF
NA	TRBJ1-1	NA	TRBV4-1	TGCGCCAGCACCGCATGGGGGACACAACTTGAAGCTTTCTTT	CASTAWGTQLEAFF
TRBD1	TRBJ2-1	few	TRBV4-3	TGCGCCAGCAGCTCCCGGACAGGGGGCTTGGATGAGCAGTTCTTC	CASSSRTGGLDEQFF
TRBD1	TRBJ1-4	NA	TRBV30	TGTGCCTGGAGCATGGGACAGGTCAATGAAAAACTGTTTTTT	CAWSMGQVNEKLFF
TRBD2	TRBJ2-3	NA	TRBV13	TGTGCCAGCAGCTTCAGGAGCGGGGGCCGCACAGATACGCAGTATTTT	CASSFRSGGRTDTQYF